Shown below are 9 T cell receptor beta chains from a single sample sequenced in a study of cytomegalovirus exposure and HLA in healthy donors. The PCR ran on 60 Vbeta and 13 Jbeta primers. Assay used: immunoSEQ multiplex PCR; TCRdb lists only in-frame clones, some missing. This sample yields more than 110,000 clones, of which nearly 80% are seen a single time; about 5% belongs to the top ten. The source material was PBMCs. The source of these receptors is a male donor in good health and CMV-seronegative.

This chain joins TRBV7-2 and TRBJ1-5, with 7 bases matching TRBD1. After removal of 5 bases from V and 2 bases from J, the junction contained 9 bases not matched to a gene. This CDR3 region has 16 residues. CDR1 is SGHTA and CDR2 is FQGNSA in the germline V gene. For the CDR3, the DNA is TGTGCCAGCAGCCCACAGGGGAGGTCGGGCAATCAGCCCCAGCATTTT. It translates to CASSPQGRSGNQPQHF.

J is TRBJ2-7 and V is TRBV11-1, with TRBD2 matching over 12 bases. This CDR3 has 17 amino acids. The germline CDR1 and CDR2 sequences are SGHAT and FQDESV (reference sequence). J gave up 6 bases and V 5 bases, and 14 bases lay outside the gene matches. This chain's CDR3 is CASSAPEVGLAGSEQYF. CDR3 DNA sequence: TGTGCCAGCAGCGCCCCGGAGGTAGGACTAGCGGGGAGCGAGCAGTACTTC.

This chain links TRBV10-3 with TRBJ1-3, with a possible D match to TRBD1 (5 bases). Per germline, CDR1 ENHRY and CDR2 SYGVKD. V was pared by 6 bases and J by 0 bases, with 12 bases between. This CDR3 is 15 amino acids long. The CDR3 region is CAIRYRTSSGNTIYF. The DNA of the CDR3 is TGTGCCATCAGGTACAGGACAAGCTCTGGAAACACCATATATTTT.

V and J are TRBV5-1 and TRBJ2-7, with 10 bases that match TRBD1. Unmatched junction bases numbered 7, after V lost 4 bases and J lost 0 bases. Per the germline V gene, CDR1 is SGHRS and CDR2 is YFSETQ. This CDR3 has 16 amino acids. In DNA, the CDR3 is TGCGCCAGCAGCCGCGCCGGGACAGGGGCCTCCTACGAGCAGTACTTC. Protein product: CASSRAGTGASYEQYF.

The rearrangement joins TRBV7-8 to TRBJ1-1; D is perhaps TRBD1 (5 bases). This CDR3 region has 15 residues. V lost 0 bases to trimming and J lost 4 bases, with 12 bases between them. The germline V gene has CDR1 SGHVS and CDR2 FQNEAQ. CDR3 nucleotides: TGTGCCAGCAGCTTAGCGCTACGGGGGAGCACTGAAGCTTTCTTT. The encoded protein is CASSLALRGSTEAFF.

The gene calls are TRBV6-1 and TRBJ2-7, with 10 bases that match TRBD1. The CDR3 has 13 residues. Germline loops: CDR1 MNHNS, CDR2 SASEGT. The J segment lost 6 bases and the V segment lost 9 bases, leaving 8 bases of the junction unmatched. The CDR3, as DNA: TGTGCCAGTTGCCGGGACAGGGGAGGCGAGCAGTACTTC. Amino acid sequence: CASCRDRGGEQYF.

The CDR3 sequence is CASQGVPDSPLHF. Here the CDR3 DNA reads TGTGCCAGCCAAGGGGTCCCCGATTCACCCCTCCACTTT. The rearrangement uses TRBV2 and TRBJ1-6, with a tentative D call TRBD1 (5 bases). The V end lost 8 bases, the J end lost 8 bases, and 13 bases lay between the germline ends. CDR1 and CDR2 from the germline V gene are SNHLY and FYNNEI. The CDR3 runs to 13 residues.

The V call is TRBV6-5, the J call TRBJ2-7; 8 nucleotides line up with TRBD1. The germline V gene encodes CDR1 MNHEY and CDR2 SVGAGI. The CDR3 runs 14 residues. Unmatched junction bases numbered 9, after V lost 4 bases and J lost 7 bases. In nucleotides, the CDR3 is TGTGCCAGCAGTTTTGGGACAGGAAATGGAGAGCAGTACTTC. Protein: CASSFGTGNGEQYF.

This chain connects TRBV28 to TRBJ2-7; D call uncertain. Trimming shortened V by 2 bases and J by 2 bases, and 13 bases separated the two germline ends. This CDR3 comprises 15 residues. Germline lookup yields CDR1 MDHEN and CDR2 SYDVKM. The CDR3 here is CASSLARLLPYEQYF. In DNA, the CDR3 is TGTGCCAGCAGTTTAGCTAGACTCCTCCCCTACGAGCAGTACTTC.